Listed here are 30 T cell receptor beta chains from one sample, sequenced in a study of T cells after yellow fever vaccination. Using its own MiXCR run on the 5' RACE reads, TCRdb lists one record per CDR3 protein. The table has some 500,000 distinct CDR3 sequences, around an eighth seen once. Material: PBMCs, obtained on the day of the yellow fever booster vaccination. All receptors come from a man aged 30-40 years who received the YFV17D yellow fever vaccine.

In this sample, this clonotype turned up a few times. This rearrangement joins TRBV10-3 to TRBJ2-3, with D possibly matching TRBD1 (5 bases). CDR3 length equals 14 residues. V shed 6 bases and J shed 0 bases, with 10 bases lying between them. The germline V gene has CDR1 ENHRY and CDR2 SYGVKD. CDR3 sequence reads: CAIRTDLSTDTQYF. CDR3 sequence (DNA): TGTGCCATCAGGACAGACTTGAGCACAGATACGCAGTATTTT.

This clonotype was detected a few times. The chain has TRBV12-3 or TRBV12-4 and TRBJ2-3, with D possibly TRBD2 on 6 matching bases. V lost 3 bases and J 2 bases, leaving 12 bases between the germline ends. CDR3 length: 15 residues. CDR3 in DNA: TGTGCCAGCAGTTTTGAGGCGGGAACCACAGATACGCAGTATTTT. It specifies CASSFEAGTTDTQYF.

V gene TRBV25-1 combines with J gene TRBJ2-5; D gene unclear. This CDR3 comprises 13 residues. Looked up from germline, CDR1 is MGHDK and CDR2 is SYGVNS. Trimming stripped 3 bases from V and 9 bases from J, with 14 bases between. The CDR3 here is CASSDTWPSAQYF. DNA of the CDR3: TGTGCCAGCAGTGATACTTGGCCCTCGGCCCAGTACTTC.

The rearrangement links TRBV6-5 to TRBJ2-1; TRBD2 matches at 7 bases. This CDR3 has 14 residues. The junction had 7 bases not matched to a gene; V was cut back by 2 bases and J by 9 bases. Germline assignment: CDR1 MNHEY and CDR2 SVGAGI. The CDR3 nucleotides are TGTGCCAGCAGTTACGGGTCGCGGGAGAGTGAGCAGTTCTTC. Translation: CASSYGSRESEQFF.

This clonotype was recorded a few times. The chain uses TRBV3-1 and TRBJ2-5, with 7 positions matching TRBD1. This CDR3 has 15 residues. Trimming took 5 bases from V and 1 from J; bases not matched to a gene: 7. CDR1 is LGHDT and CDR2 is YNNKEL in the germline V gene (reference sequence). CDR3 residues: CASSTTGSGQETQYF. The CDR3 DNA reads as TGTGCCAGCAGCACGACAGGGAGCGGCCAAGAGACCCAGTACTTC.

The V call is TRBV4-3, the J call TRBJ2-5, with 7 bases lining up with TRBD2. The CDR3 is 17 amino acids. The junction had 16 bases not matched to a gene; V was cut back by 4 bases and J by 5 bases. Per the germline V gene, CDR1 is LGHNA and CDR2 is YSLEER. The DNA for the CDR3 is TGCGCCAGCAGCCCAGATCTCCTGGGGAGGGCCGGTGAGACCCAGTACTTC. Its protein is CASSPDLLGRAGETQYF.

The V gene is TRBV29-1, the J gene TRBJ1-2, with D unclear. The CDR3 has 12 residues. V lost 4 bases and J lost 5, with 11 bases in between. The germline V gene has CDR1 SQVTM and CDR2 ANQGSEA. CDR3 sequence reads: CSVAGKGYGYTF. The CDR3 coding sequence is TGCAGCGTTGCAGGAAAGGGATATGGCTACACCTTC. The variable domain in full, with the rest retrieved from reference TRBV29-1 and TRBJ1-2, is SAVISQKPSRDICQRGTSLTIQCQVDSQVTMMFWYRQQPGQSLTLIATANQGSEATYESGFVIDKFPISRPNLTFSTLTVSNMSPEDSSIYLCSVAGKGYGYTFGSGTRLTVV.

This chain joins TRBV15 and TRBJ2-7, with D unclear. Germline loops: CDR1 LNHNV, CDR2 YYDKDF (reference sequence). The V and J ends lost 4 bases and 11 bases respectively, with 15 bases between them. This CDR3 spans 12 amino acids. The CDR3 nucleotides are TGTGCCACCAGCATGAGTTCGGGTCGGGAGTACTTC. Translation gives CATSMSSGREYF.

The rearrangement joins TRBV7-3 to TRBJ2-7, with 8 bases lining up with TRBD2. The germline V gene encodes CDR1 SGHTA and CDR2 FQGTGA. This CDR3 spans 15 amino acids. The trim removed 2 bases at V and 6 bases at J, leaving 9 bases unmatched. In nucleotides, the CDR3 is TGTGCCAGCAGCTTAGATCGCCTAGCGGGTGGCGAGCAGTACTTC. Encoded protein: CASSLDRLAGGEQYF.

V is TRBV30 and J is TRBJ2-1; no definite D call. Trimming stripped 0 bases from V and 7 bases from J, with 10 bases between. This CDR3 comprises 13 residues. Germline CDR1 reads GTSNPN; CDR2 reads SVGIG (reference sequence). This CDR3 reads CAWSVLMGNEQFF. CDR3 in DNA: TGTGCCTGGAGTGTTTTAATGGGGAATGAGCAGTTCTTC.

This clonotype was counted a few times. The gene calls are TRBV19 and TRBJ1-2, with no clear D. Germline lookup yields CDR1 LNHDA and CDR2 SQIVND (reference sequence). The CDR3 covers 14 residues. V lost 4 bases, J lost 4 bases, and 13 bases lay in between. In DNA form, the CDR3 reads TGTGCCAGTAGTAGATACGACACGACCTATGGCTACACCTTC. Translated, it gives CASSRYDTTYGYTF.

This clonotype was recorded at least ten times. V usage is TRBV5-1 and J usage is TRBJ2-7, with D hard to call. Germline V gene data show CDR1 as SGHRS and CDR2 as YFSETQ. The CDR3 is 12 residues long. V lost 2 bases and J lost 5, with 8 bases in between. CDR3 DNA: TGCGCCAGCAGCTTAAGTATCGACGAGCAGTACTTC. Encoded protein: CASSLSIDEQYF.

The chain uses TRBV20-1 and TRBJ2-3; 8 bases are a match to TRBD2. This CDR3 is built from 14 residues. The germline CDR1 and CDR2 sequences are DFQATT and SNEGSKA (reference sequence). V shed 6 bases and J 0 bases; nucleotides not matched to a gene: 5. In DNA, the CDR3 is TGCAGTGCCAGTACTAGCGGCAGCACAGATACGCAGTATTTT. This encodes CSASTSGSTDTQYF.

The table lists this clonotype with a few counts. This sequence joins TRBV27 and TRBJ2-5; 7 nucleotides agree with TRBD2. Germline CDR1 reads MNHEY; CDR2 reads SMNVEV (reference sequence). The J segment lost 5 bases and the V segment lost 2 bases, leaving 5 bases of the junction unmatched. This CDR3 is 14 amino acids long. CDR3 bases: TGTGCCAGCAGTTTAAAGCGGGGCTCCGAGACCCAGTACTTC. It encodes CASSLKRGSETQYF.

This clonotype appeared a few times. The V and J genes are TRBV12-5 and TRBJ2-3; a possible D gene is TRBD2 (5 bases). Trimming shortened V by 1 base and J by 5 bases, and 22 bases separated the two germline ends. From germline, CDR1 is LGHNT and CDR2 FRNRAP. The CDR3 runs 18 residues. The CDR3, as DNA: TGTGCTAGTGGTTTGGGACCGAAGGAGGCACCCGGGGTAGATACGCAGTATTTT. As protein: CASGLGPKEAPGVDTQYF.

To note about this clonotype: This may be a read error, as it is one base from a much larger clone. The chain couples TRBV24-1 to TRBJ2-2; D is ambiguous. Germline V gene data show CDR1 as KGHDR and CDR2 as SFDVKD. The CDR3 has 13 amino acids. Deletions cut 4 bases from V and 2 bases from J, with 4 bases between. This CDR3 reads CATSDPNTGELFF. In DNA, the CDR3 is TGTGCCACCAGTGACCCAAACACCGGGGAGCTGTTTTTT.

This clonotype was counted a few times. The CDR3 nucleotides read TGTGCCAGCAGTTACTTACAGGGCTCTGGAAACACCATATATTTT. Protein product: CASSYLQGSGNTIYF. The V and J genes are TRBV6-5 and TRBJ1-3, with a tentative D call TRBD1 (6 bases). The CDR3 is 15 residues long. Germline V gene lookup returns CDR1 MNHEY and CDR2 SVGAGI. With 1 base removed from V and 0 bases from J, the gap between germline ends came to 7 bases.

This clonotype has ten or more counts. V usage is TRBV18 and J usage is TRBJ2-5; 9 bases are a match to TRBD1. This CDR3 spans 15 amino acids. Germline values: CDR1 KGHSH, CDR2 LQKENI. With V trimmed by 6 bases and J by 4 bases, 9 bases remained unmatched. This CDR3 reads CASSPDRGRRETQYF. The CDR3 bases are TGTGCCAGCTCTCCGGACAGGGGACGCCGAGAGACCCAGTACTTC.

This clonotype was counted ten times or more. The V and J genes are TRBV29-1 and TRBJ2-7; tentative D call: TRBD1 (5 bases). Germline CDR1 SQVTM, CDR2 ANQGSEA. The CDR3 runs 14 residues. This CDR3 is CSATLRQNSYEQYF. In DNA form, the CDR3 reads TGCAGTGCCACCCTACGACAGAACTCCTACGAGCAGTACTTC.

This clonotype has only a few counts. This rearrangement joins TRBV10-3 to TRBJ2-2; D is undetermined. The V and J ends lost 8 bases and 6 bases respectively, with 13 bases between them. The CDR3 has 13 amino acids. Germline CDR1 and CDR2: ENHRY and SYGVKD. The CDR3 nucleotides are TGTGCCATCCGCTTTGGAGAACCCGGGGAGCTGTTTTTT. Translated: CAIRFGEPGELFF.

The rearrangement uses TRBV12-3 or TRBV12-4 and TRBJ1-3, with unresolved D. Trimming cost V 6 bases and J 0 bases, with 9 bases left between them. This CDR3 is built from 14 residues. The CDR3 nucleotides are TGTGCCAGCAGGACTGCAAGCTCTGGAAACACCATATATTTT. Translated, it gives CASRTASSGNTIYF.

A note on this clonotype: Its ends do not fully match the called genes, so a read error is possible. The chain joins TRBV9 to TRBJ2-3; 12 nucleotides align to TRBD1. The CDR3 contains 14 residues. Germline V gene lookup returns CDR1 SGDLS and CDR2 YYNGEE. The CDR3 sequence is CASTGTGGTNTQYF. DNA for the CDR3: TGTGCCAGCACCGGGACAGGGGGCACAAATACGCAGTATTTT.

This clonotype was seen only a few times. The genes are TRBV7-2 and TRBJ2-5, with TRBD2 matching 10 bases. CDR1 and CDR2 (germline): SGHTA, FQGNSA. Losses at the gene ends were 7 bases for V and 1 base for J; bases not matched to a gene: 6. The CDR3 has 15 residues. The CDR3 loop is CASTPLAGLQETQYF. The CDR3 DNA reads TGTGCCAGCACCCCACTAGCGGGACTCCAAGAGACCCAGTACTTC.

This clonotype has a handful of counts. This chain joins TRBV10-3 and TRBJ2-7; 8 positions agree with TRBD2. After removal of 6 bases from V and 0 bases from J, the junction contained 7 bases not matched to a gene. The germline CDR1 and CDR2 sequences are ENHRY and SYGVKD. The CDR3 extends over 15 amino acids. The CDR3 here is CAISQAGTSSYEQYF. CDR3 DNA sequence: TGTGCCATCAGCCAGGCCGGGACTAGCTCCTACGAGCAGTACTTC.

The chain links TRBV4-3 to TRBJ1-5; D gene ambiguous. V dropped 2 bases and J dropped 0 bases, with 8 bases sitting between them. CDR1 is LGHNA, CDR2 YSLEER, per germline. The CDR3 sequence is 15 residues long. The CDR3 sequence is CASSQIFGSNQPQHF. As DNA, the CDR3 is TGCGCCAGCAGCCAAATATTCGGTAGCAATCAGCCCCAGCATTTT.

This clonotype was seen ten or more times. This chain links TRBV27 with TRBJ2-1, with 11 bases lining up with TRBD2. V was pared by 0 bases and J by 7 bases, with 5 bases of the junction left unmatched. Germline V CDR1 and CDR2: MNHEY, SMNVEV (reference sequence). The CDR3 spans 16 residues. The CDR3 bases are TGTGCCAGCAGTTTATCCCCTAGCGGGAGGAAAAATGAGCAGTTCTTC. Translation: CASSLSPSGRKNEQFF.

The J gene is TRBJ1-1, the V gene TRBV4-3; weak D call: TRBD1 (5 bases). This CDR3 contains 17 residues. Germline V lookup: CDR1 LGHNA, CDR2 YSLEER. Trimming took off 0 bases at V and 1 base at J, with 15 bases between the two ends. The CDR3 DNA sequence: TGCGCCAGCAGCCAAGATCCAAGGGGCCCGGGGAACACTGAAGCTTTCTTT. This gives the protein CASSQDPRGPGNTEAFF.

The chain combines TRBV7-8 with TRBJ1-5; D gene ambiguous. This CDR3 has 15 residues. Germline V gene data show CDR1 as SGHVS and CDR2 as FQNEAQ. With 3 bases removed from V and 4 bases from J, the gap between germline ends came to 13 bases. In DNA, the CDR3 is TGTGCCAGCAGCTTCCAGGTGGTCGGGAATCAGCCCCAGCATTTT. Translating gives CASSFQVVGNQPQHF. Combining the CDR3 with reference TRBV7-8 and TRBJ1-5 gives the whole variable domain GAGVSQSPRYKVAKRGQDVALRCDPISGHVSLFWYQQALGQGPEFLTYFQNEAQLDKSGLPSDRFFAERPEGSVSTLKIQRTQQEDSAVYLCASSFQVVGNQPQHFGDGTRLSIL.

CDR3 region: CASSYSPTGSSYEQYF. Written as DNA, the CDR3 is TGTGCCAGCAGTTATTCTCCGACAGGGAGCTCCTACGAGCAGTACTTC. The chain uses TRBV28 and TRBJ2-7; 7 nucleotides agree with TRBD1. CDR3 length: 16 amino acids. J was trimmed by 0 bases and V by 4 bases; bases with no gene match: 9. The germline V gene has CDR1 MDHEN and CDR2 SYDVKM.

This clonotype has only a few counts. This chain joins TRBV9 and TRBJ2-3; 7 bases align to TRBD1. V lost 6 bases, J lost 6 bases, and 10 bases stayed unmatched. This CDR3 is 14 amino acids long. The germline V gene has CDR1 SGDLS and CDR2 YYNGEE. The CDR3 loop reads CASKRGDSADTQYF. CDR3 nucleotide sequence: TGTGCCAGCAAACGTGGGGACAGTGCGGATACGCAGTATTTT.